This TCR beta chain originates from a study of vaccination and CD4 T cells after COVID-19. Sample treatment: approximately 10-day PBMC culture with coronavirus spike peptide pools or control peptides (ViraFEST assay). Unmatched junction bases numbered 9, after V lost 5 bases and J lost 2 bases. The CDR3 has 18 amino acids. Germline assignment: CDR1 MNHEY and CDR2 SMNVEV (reference sequence). Concerning this clonotype: Its antigen is unknown.

Sequenced with the Oncomine TCR Beta short-read assay was DNA taken from cultured CD4+ T cells. MiXCR was run by TCRdb on the PCR reads, yielding one entry per CDR3 protein. Among 14,000 to 15,000 distinct CDR3 sequences, under 60% were seen once, and the ten largest hold roughly 27%. This sequence joins TRBV27 and TRBJ2-3; the match to TRBD2 covers 14 bases. This material consisted of cultured CD4+ T cells from blood, taken after SARS-CoV-2 vaccination. This TCR was recovered from a human donor with COVID-19. CDR3 in DNA: TGTGCCAGCAGTCGGACTAGCGGGGGGACACTCCCCACAGATACGCAGTATTTT. It codes for CASSRTSGGTLPTDTQYF.